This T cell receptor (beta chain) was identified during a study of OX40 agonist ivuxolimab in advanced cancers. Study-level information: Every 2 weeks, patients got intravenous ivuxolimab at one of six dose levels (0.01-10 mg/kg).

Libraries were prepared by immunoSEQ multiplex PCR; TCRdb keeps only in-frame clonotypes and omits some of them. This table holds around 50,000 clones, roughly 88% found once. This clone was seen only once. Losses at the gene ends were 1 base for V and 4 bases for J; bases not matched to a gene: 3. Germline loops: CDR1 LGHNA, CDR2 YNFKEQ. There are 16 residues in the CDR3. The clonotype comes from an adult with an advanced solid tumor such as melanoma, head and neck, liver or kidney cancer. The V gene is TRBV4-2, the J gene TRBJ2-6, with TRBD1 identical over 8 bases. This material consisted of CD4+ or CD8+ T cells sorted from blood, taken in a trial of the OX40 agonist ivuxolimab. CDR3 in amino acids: CASSQAQGEGANVLTF. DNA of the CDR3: TGTGCCAGCAGCCAAGCACAGGGGGAAGGGGCCAACGTCCTGACTTTC.